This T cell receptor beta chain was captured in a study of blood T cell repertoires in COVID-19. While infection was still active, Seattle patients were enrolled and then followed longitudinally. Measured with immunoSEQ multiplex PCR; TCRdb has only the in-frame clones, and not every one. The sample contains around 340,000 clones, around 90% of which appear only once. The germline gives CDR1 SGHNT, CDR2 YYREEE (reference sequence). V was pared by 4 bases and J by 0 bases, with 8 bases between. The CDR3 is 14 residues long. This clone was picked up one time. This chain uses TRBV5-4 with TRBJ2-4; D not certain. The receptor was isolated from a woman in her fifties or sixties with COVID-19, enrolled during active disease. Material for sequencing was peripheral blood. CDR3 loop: CASSTRLAKNIQYF. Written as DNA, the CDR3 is TGTGCCAGCAGCACCCGACTAGCCAAAAACATTCAGTACTTC.